Given below is one T cell receptor (beta chain) in context. TCRdb re-called the 5' RACE reads through MiXCR, storing one row per CDR3 protein. The profile shows 250,000 to 350,000 distinct CDR3 sequences, around 15% of them singletons. The CDR3 length is 13 residues. Germline CDR1 is MGHDK and CDR2 is SYGVNS. V lost 4 bases, J lost 5 bases, and 12 bases lay in between. This sample was taken from a study of T-cell memory formation after mild COVID-19. About the study: TCR clusters were largely donor specific.

The chain employs TRBV25-1 and TRBJ2-7, with D hard to call. The TCR sequence derives from a man aged 18 to 29 who had mild COVID-19 (a few samples of this study predate the infection). Cell type and time point are not known. Sequenced: PBMCs or a T cell subset sorted from them (not recorded which). CDR3 sequence reads: CASSAPDRDEQYF. CDR3 nucleotides: TGTGCCAGCAGTGCCCCCGACCGCGACGAGCAGTACTTC.